This T cell receptor (beta chain) comes out of a study of T-cell memory formation after mild COVID-19. About the study: Clustering of TCRs was largely donor specific. Findings of the study overall: Clones contracting day 15 to 85 were balanced CD4/CD8; later expanders leaned CD4+.

Between the trimmed V and J ends, which lost 1 base and 2 bases, there was a span of 12 bases. Germline V gene sequence: CDR1 KGHDR, CDR2 SFDVKD. The CDR3 spans 16 residues. Ten or more counts support this clonotype. Antigen: not known. Constant-segment primers and 5'RACE yielded cDNA libraries for TCR alpha and TCR beta, each carrying sample barcodes and UMIs. TCRdb used MiXCR to reprocess the 5' RACE reads, holding one entry per CDR3 protein. The repertoire has a few hundred thousand distinct CDR3 sequences, about 27% of them found once; the top ten carry about an eighth. The source is an adult woman who had mild COVID-19 (a few samples of this study predate the infection). Cell type and time point are not known. This chain uses TRBV24-1 with TRBJ2-3; either TRBD1 or TRBD2 may fit D (5 bases each). Sequencing was done on a sample of PBMCs or a T cell subset sorted from them (not recorded which). The CDR3 protein is CATSDFVGTTTDTQYF. In DNA form, the CDR3 reads TGTGCCACCAGTGATTTTGTGGGGACCACCACAGATACGCAGTATTTT.